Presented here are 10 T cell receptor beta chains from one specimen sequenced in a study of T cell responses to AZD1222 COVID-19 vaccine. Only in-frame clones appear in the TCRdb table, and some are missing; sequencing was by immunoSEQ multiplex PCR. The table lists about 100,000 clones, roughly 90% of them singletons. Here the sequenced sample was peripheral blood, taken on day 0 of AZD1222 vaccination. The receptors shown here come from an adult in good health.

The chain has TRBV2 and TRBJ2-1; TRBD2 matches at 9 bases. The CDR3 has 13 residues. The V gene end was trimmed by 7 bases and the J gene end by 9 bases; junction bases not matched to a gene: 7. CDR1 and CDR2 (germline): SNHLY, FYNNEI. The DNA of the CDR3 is TGTGCCAGCAACGGGAATAGCGGGAGTGAGCAGTTCTTC. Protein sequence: CASNGNSGSEQFF. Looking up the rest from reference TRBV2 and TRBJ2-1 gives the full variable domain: EPEVTQTPSHQVTQMGQEVILRCVPISNHLYFYWYRQILGQKVEFLVSFYNNEISEKSEIFDDQFSVERPDGSNFTLKIRSTKLEDSAMYFCASNGNSGSEQFFGPGTRLTVL.

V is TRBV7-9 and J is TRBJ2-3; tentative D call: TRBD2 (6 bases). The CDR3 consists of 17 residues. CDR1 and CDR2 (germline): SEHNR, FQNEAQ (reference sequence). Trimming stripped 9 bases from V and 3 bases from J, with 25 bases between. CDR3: CASLGWTIPSGTDTQYF. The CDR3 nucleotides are TGTGCCAGTTTGGGGTGGACTATACCTTCCGGGACAGATACGCAGTATTTT.

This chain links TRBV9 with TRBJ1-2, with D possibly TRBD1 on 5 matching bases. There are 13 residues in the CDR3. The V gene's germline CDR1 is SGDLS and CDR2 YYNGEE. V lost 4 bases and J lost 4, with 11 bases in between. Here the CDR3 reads CASSSCRVYGYTF. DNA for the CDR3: TGTGCCAGCAGCTCGTGCAGGGTCTATGGCTACACCTTC.

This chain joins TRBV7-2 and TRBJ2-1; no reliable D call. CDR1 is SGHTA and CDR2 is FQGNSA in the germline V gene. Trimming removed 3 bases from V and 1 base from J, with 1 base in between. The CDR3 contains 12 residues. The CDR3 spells CASSLSYNEQFF. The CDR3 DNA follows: TGTGCCAGCAGCTTGTCCTACAATGAGCAGTTCTTC.

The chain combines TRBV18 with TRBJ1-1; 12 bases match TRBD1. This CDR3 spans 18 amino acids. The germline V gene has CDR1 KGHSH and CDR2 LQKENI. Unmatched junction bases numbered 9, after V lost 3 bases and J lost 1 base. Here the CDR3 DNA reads TGTGCCAGCTCACCCTCGGCCGGGACAGGGGGCCGGAACACTGAAGCTTTCTTT. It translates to CASSPSAGTGGRNTEAFF.

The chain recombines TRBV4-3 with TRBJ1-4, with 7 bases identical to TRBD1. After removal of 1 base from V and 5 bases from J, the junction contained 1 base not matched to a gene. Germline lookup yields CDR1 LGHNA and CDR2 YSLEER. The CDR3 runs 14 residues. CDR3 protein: CASSQVQGNEKLFF. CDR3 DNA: TGCGCCAGCAGCCAAGTACAGGGGAATGAAAAACTGTTTTTT.

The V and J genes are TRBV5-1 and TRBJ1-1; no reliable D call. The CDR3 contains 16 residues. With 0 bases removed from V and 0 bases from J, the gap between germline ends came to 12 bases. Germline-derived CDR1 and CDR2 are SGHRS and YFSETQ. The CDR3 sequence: CASSLALRAVNTEAFF. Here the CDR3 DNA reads TGCGCCAGCAGCTTGGCCTTGAGGGCGGTGAACACTGAAGCTTTCTTT.

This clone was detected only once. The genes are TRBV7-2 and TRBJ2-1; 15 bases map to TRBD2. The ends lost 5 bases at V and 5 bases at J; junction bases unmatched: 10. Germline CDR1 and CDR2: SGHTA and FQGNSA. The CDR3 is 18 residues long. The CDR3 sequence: CASSRAGTSGRRDNEQFF. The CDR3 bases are TGTGCCAGCAGCCGGGCCGGGACTAGCGGGAGGAGAGACAATGAGCAGTTCTTC.

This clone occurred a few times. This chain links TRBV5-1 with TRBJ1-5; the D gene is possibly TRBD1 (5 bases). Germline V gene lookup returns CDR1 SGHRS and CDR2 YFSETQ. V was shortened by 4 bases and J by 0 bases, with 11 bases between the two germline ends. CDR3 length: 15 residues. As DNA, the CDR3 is TGCGCCAGCAGCCGGGACCCAAATAGCAATCAGCCCCAGCATTTT. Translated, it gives CASSRDPNSNQPQHF. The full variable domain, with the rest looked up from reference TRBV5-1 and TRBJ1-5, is KAGVTQTPRYLIKTRGQQVTLSCSPISGHRSVSWYQQTPGQGLQFLFEYFSETQRNKGNFPGRFSGRQFSNSRSEMNVSTLELGDSALYLCASSRDPNSNQPQHFGDGTRLSIL.

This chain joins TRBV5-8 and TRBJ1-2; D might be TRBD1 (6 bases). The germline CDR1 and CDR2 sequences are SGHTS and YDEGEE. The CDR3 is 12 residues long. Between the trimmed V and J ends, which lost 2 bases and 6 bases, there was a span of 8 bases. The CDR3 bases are TGTGCCAGCAGCTTCAGGGGACATGGCTACACCTTC. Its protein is CASSFRGHGYTF.